This TCR beta chain was captured in a study of cytomegalovirus exposure and HLA in healthy donors. General study points: A list of 150 or so TCR beta chains associated with cytomegalovirus was given. There were some public TCRs occurring in many donors, but most TCR sequences were rare.

With regard to this clone: Its target is not known.

PCR involved 60 Vbeta and 13 Jbeta primers. The data were produced by immunoSEQ multiplex PCR, yet TCRdb's version contains in-frame clones alone and is incomplete. The data hold approximately 120,000 clones, with 76% observed a single time. Sequencing was done on a sample of PBMCs. The sequence derives from a man aged 50-59 years in good health and CMV-seronegative.

The CDR3 sequence: CASSRTGVGSYNEQFF. The CDR3 coding sequence is TGTGCCAGCAGCCGGACTGGGGTGGGCTCCTACAATGAGCAGTTCTTC. The chain couples TRBV14 to TRBJ2-1; possible D gene TRBD2, 5 bases. V was clipped by 4 bases and J by 0 bases, with 13 bases between them. The germline V gene has CDR1 SGHDN and CDR2 FVKESK. The CDR3 extends over 16 amino acids.